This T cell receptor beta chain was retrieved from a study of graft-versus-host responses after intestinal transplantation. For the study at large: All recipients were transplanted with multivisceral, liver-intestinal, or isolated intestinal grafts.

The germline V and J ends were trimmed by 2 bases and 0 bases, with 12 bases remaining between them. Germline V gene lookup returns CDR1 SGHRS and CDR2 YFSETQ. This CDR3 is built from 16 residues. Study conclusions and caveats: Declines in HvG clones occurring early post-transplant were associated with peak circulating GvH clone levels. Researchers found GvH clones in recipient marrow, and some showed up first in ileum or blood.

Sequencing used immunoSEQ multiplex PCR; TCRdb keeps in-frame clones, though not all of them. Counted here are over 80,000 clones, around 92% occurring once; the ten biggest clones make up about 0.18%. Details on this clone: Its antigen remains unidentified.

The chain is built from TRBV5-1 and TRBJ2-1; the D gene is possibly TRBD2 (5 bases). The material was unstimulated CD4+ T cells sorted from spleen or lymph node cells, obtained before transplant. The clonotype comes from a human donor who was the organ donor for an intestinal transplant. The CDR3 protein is CASSLSPLASYNEQFF. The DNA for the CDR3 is TGCGCCAGCAGCTTATCACCTCTAGCCTCCTACAATGAGCAGTTCTTC.